One and the same sample provided the 15 T cell receptor beta chains below, sequenced in a study of blood T cell repertoires in COVID-19. Libraries were prepared by immunoSEQ multiplex PCR; TCRdb keeps only in-frame clonotypes and omits some of them. The sample holds under 200,000 clones, around 89% seen once. The sample comprised peripheral blood. The receptors originated from a man in his fifties who had recovered from COVID-19.

The chain joins TRBV7-2 to TRBJ1-1; perhaps TRBD1 as D (6 bases). There are 14 residues in the CDR3. Deletions cut 4 bases from V and 1 base from J, with 10 bases between. CDR1 and CDR2 (germline): SGHTA, FQGNSA. The CDR3 loop is CASSSDSSNTEAFF. In nucleotides, the CDR3 is TGTGCCAGCAGCTCGGACAGTTCGAACACTGAAGCTTTCTTT.

The chain recombines TRBV30 with TRBJ2-2, with TRBD2 matching over 9 bases. V gave up 0 bases and J gave up 4 bases; unmatched junction bases: 12. CDR3 length: 18 residues. Germline values: CDR1 GTSNPN, CDR2 SVGIG (reference sequence). The CDR3, as DNA: TGTGCCTGGAGTGTACTGGCGGGGGGGCGGGTAGGCACCGGGGAGCTGTTTTTT. Protein: CAWSVLAGGRVGTGELFF.

This clone was observed once. The chain employs TRBV9 and TRBJ2-1, with a possible D match to TRBD2 (6 bases). V lost 4 bases and J lost 3, with 11 bases in between. The length of the CDR3 is 14 residues. Germline-derived CDR1 and CDR2 are SGDLS and YYNGEE. CDR3 region: CASSPGTLYNEQFF. CDR3 DNA: TGTGCCAGCAGCCCGGGGACTCTCTACAATGAGCAGTTCTTC.

This chain joins TRBV2 and TRBJ1-5; 7 nucleotides line up with TRBD1. V lost 1 base to trimming and J lost 5 bases; unmatched junction nucleotides: 2. The CDR3 has 14 amino acids. Germline V gives CDR1 SNHLY, CDR2 FYNNEI. CDR3 region: CASSEEQGYQPQHF. The CDR3 DNA sequence: TGTGCCAGCAGTGAAGAACAGGGGTATCAGCCCCAGCATTTT.

V is TRBV27 and J is TRBJ1-5, with 8 nucleotides matching TRBD1. The length of the CDR3 is 14 residues. Germline CDR1 is MNHEY and CDR2 is SMNVEV (reference sequence). J gave up 5 bases and V 6 bases, and 6 bases lay outside the gene matches. The CDR3 coding sequence is TGTGCCAGCAGCAGCGCAGGGGGCTATCAGCCCCAGCATTTT. This translates into CASSSAGGYQPQHF.

This chain links TRBV18 with TRBJ2-5; TRBD1 is a possible D gene (5 bases). Germline lookup yields CDR1 KGHSH and CDR2 LQKENI. Trimming stripped 5 bases from V and 5 bases from J, with 18 bases between. This CDR3 has 15 residues. In DNA, the CDR3 is TGTGCCAGCTCATCCTCCCAGGGCGGAGCGGAGACCCAGTACTTC. Its protein is CASSSSQGGAETQYF.

The V gene is TRBV27, the J gene TRBJ2-7; D is possibly TRBD1 (6 bases). The length of the CDR3 is 16 residues. Trimming removed 0 bases from V and 2 bases from J, with 14 bases in between. The germline V gene has CDR1 MNHEY and CDR2 SMNVEV (reference sequence). CDR3 residues: CASSLSGDITPYEQYF. Written as DNA, the CDR3 is TGTGCCAGCAGTTTATCGGGGGACATAACCCCCTACGAGCAGTACTTC.

This chain joins TRBV7-2 and TRBJ2-3; a weak D match, TRBD2 (5 bases). This CDR3 is 17 amino acids long. Germline values: CDR1 SGHTA, CDR2 FQGNSA. Trimming cost V 3 bases and J 1 base, with 17 bases left between them. The CDR3 region is CASSLSGSKWGTDTQYF. CDR3 sequence (DNA): TGTGCCAGCAGCTTGAGCGGCAGTAAGTGGGGCACAGATACGCAGTATTTT.

This chain joins TRBV11-2 and TRBJ1-2, with TRBD1 identical over 10 bases. This CDR3 contains 16 residues. Germline V gene sequence: CDR1 SGHAT, CDR2 FQNNGV. Germline trimming cut 0 bases from V and 5 bases from J; bases unmatched to any gene: 6. This chain's CDR3 is CASSLERTGGRYGYTF. DNA of the CDR3: TGTGCCAGCAGCTTAGAGAGGACAGGGGGAAGATATGGCTACACCTTC.

V gene TRBV6-2 or TRBV6-3 combines with J gene TRBJ2-7, with a tentative D call TRBD2 (6 bases). The V gene lost 4 bases and the J gene lost 3 bases, with 16 bases spanning the gap. Germline CDR1 reads MNHEY; CDR2 reads SVGEGT. CDR3 size: 15 residues. The chain's CDR3 is CASSSDGTSIYEQYF. CDR3 DNA sequence: TGTGCCAGCAGTTCTGACGGGACTTCGATCTACGAGCAGTACTTC.

This clone has more than one count but fewer than ten. The gene calls are TRBV27 and TRBJ2-1, with 10 nucleotides matching TRBD2. J gave up 8 bases and V 5 bases, and 9 bases lay outside the gene matches. The germline CDR1 and CDR2 sequences are MNHEY and SMNVEV (reference sequence). The CDR3 runs to 15 residues. The CDR3, as DNA: TGTGCCAGCAGTGGGACTAGCGACCCCTTTGATGAGCAGTTCTTC. The encoded protein is CASSGTSDPFDEQFF.

The J gene is TRBJ1-2, the V gene TRBV2; 7 nucleotides align to TRBD1. The CDR3 is 16 amino acids. V was clipped by 4 bases and J by 0 bases; unmatched bases: 8. Per germline, CDR1 SNHLY and CDR2 FYNNEI. The CDR3 here is CASSVDRAKPNYGYTF. The DNA of the CDR3 is TGTGCCAGCAGTGTTGACAGGGCTAAACCTAACTATGGCTACACCTTC.

This clone has a handful of counts. The chain combines TRBV28 with TRBJ1-1, with D uncertain. This CDR3 is built from 15 residues. V lost 0 bases, J lost 1 base, and 9 bases lay in between. CDR1 is MDHEN and CDR2 is SYDVKM in the germline V gene. CDR3 residues: CASSLWADTNTEAFF. The CDR3 DNA is TGTGCCAGCAGTTTATGGGCGGATACGAACACTGAAGCTTTCTTT.

This clone was detected once. This chain joins TRBV20-1 and TRBJ2-3; D remains ambiguous. V dropped 5 bases and J dropped 0 bases, with 3 bases sitting between them. Germline CDR1 is DFQATT and CDR2 is SNEGSKA (reference sequence). This CDR3 region has 11 residues. DNA for the CDR3: TGCAGTGCTTCAAGCACAGATACGCAGTATTTT. Its translation: CSASSTDTQYF.

This clone was picked up one time. This rearrangement joins TRBV30 to TRBJ1-1; D possibly corresponds to TRBD1 (6 bases). This CDR3 is built from 12 residues. Germline V CDR1 and CDR2: GTSNPN, SVGIG (reference sequence). V lost 4 bases and J lost 0, with 6 bases in between. In DNA, the CDR3 is TGTGCCTGGACAGGGGTGAACACTGAAGCTTTCTTT. Protein sequence: CAWTGVNTEAFF. The full variable domain, completed using reference TRBV30 and TRBJ1-1, is SQTIHQWPATLVQPVGSPLSLECTVEGTSNPNLYWYRQAAGRGLQLLFYSVGIGQISSEVPQNLSASRPQDRQFILSSKKLLLSDSGFYLCAWTGVNTEAFFGQGTRLTVV.